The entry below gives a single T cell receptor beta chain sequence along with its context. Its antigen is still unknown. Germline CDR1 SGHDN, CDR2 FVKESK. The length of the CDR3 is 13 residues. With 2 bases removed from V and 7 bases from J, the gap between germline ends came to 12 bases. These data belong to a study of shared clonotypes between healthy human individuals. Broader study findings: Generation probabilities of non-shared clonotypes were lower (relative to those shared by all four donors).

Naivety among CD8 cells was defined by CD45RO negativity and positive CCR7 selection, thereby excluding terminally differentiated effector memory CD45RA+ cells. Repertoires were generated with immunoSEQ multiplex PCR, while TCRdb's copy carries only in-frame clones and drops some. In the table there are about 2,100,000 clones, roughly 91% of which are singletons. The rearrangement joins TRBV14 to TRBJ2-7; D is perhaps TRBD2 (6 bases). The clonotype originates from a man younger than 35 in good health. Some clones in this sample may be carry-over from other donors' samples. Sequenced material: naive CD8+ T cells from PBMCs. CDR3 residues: CASSQTQAGEQYF. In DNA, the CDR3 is TGTGCCAGCAGCCAAACGCAGGCGGGGGAGCAGTACTTC.